What follows is one T cell receptor beta chain and its context. V was pared by 1 base and J by 5 bases, with 12 bases between. CDR3 length: 15 residues. In germline, CDR1 is LNHDA, CDR2 SQIVND (reference sequence). Repertoires were generated with immunoSEQ multiplex PCR, while TCRdb's copy carries only in-frame clones and drops some. The table records some 150,000 clones, roughly 86% of them present only once. This entry belongs to a study of blood T cell repertoires in COVID-19. The source of this sequence is an older woman who had recovered from COVID-19. The sample comprised peripheral blood. This chain links TRBV19 with TRBJ1-5; no clear D. This CDR3 is CASSIGSRADQPQHF. Written as DNA, the CDR3 is TGTGCCAGTAGTATAGGGTCGAGGGCGGATCAGCCCCAGCATTTT.